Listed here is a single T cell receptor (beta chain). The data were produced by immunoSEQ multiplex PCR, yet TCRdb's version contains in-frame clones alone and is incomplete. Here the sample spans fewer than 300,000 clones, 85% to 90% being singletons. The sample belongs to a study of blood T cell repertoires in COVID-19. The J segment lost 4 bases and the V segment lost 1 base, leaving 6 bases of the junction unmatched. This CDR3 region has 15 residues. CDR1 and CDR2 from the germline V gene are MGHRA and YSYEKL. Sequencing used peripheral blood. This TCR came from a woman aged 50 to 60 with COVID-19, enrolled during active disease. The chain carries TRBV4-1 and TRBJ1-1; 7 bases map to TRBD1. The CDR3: CASSQVTGVATEAFF. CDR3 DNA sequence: TGCGCCAGCAGCCAAGTTACAGGGGTGGCCACTGAAGCTTTCTTT.